Listed below are T cell receptor beta chains from one sample, sequenced in a study of CD8 T cells in ankylosing spondylitis. TCRdb re-called the 5' RACE reads with MiXCR, one entry per CDR3 protein. The repertoire holds 50,000 to 70,000 distinct CDR3 sequences, with around 6.5% as singletons. The sequencing input was synovial fluid, either unsorted or a sorted T cell fraction (not recorded which). The receptor source for this set is a male donor with ankylosing spondylitis. The CDR3 runs from the conserved cysteine through the conserved F or W. A D gene is named only where the DNA matches it firmly. Rows give clone size only sometimes, using once, few, many, or a class for an expanded clone.

CDR3 DNA: TGTGCCAGCAGCCGTGAGCGGAACTCCTACGAGCAGTACTTC; CDR3 protein: CASSRERNSYEQYF; D gene: -; CDR3 length: 14; J gene: TRBJ2-7; clone size: many; V gene: TRBV7-2
CDR3 DNA: TGTGCCAGCAGCCAAGTCCCAGAGACCCAGTACTTC; CDR3 protein: CASSQVPETQYF; D gene: -; CDR3 length: 12; J gene: TRBJ2-5; clone size: few; V gene: TRBV3-1
CDR3 DNA: TGTGCCAGCAGTGGGGGGACTCCTTATACTGGAAACACCATATATTTT; CDR3 protein: CASSGGTPYTGNTIYF; D gene: -; CDR3 length: 16; J gene: TRBJ1-3; clone size: -; V gene: TRBV6-1
CDR3 DNA: TGTGCCATCAGTGAGCCAGGACAGGGGACCCACTTT; CDR3 protein: CAISEPGQGTHF; D gene: TRBD1; CDR3 length: 12; J gene: TRBJ1-6; clone size: many; V gene: TRBV10-3
CDR3 DNA: TGTGCCAGCAGTTTAACCTGGTTGAGGGGAAGGGCTTATGGCTACACCTTC; CDR3 protein: CASSLTWLRGRAYGYTF; D gene: -; CDR3 length: 17; J gene: TRBJ1-2; clone size: many; V gene: TRBV12-3/TRBV12-4
CDR3 DNA: TGTGCCAGCAGCCCCAGTCAGGGGGGCACTGAAGCTTTCTTT; CDR3 protein: CASSPSQGGTEAFF; D gene: TRBD1; CDR3 length: 14; J gene: TRBJ1-1; clone size: -; V gene: TRBV9
CDR3 DNA: TGTGCCAGCTCCCGGACCGCGGGGGGCAATGAGCAGTTCTTC; CDR3 protein: CASSRTAGGNEQFF; D gene: TRBD2; CDR3 length: 14; J gene: TRBJ2-1; clone size: -; V gene: TRBV18
CDR3 DNA: TGTGCCAGCACTACATCGGGGGGCGCAGGGGGCAATCAGCCCCAGCATTTT; CDR3 protein: CASTTSGGAGGNQPQHF; D gene: -; CDR3 length: 17; J gene: TRBJ1-5; clone size: -; V gene: TRBV5-6
CDR3 DNA: TGTGCCAGCTCCTTTGGCAGGGTGAATCAGCCCCAGCATTTT; CDR3 protein: CASSFGRVNQPQHF; D gene: -; CDR3 length: 14; J gene: TRBJ1-5; clone size: few; V gene: TRBV6-2/TRBV6-3
CDR3 DNA: TGCGCCAGCAGCCAAGAAGTCAGGGCAGGGGGCTCAGGAAACACCATATATTTT; CDR3 protein: CASSQEVRAGGSGNTIYF; D gene: TRBD1; CDR3 length: 18; J gene: TRBJ1-3; clone size: many; V gene: TRBV4-1
CDR3 DNA: TGCGCCAGCAGCTTGGATCCGGGATTAGATACGCAGTATTTT; CDR3 protein: CASSLDPGLDTQYF; D gene: -; CDR3 length: 14; J gene: TRBJ2-3; clone size: many; V gene: TRBV5-1
CDR3 DNA: TGTGCCAGCAGCTTAGGGTTGATTTTGACAGGGGGAAACACCGGGGAGCTGTTTTTT; CDR3 protein: CASSLGLILTGGNTGELFF; D gene: TRBD1; CDR3 length: 19; J gene: TRBJ2-2; clone size: few; V gene: TRBV11-2
CDR3 DNA: TGCGCCAGCAGCTTTGCAGGGAGCGACACCGGGGAGCTGTTTTTT; CDR3 protein: CASSFAGSDTGELFF; D gene: -; CDR3 length: 15; J gene: TRBJ2-2; clone size: few; V gene: TRBV5-1
CDR3 DNA: TGCGCCAGCAGACAGACAGGGATGACCAAAGAGACCCAGTACTTC; CDR3 protein: CASRQTGMTKETQYF; D gene: TRBD1; CDR3 length: 15; J gene: TRBJ2-5; clone size: few; V gene: TRBV4-1
CDR3 DNA: TGTGCCAGCAGCTTGTGGGTTACAGAGGGGAACACTGAAGCTTTCTTT; CDR3 protein: CASSLWVTEGNTEAFF; D gene: -; CDR3 length: 16; J gene: TRBJ1-1; clone size: -; V gene: TRBV5-5
CDR3 DNA: TGCGCCAGCAGCTTGGGTTTGGGTCACACTGAAGCTTTCTTT; CDR3 protein: CASSLGLGHTEAFF; D gene: -; CDR3 length: 14; J gene: TRBJ1-1; clone size: medium-sized; V gene: TRBV5-1
CDR3 DNA: TGTGCCAGCTCAGGTCCGGGGAGCAATCAGCCCCAGCATTTT; CDR3 protein: CASSGPGSNQPQHF; D gene: -; CDR3 length: 14; J gene: TRBJ1-5; clone size: -; V gene: TRBV18
CDR3 DNA: TGTGCCAGCAGCTCTAGTCGGTCGTTGAGCGGGAGGGCCGACGAGCAGTACTTC; CDR3 protein: CASSSSRSLSGRADEQYF; D gene: TRBD2; CDR3 length: 18; J gene: TRBJ2-7; clone size: many; V gene: TRBV9
CDR3 DNA: TGTGCCAGCAGCTCCACAGGGAAAGATTCACCCCTCCACTTT; CDR3 protein: CASSSTGKDSPLHF; D gene: -; CDR3 length: 14; J gene: TRBJ1-6; clone size: -; V gene: TRBV7-3
CDR3 DNA: TGTGCCTGGAATAAGTTAGGACGAAATCAGCCCCAGCATTTT; CDR3 protein: CAWNKLGRNQPQHF; D gene: -; CDR3 length: 14; J gene: TRBJ1-5; clone size: many; V gene: TRBV30
CDR3 DNA: TGCGCCAGCAGCTTGGCCAACGGACCCTACGAGCAGTACTTC; CDR3 protein: CASSLANGPYEQYF; D gene: -; CDR3 length: 14; J gene: TRBJ2-7; clone size: few; V gene: TRBV5-1
CDR3 DNA: TGTGCCAGCAGGCTAAGGGGGCACAGCTCCTACGAGCAGTACTTC; CDR3 protein: CASRLRGHSSYEQYF; D gene: TRBD1; CDR3 length: 15; J gene: TRBJ2-7; clone size: few; V gene: TRBV28
CDR3 DNA: TGTGCCAGCAGTTTAAGTCGGGATATAGACAATGAGCAGTTCTTC; CDR3 protein: CASSLSRDIDNEQFF; D gene: -; CDR3 length: 15; J gene: TRBJ2-1; clone size: -; V gene: TRBV12-3/TRBV12-4
CDR3 DNA: TGTGCCAGCTCGCAAACAGGACTCCAAGAGACCCAGTACTTC; CDR3 protein: CASSQTGLQETQYF; D gene: -; CDR3 length: 14; J gene: TRBJ2-5; clone size: few; V gene: TRBV18
CDR3 DNA: TGTGCCAGCAGCACTAGCGGGAGGTATGCAGATACGCAGTATTTT; CDR3 protein: CASSTSGRYADTQYF; D gene: TRBD2; CDR3 length: 15; J gene: TRBJ2-3; clone size: many; V gene: TRBV11-2
CDR3 DNA: TGTGCCAGCAGCTGGGGGTTTAGCGGGATTTATAATGAGCAGTTCTTC; CDR3 protein: CASSWGFSGIYNEQFF; D gene: TRBD2; CDR3 length: 16; J gene: TRBJ2-1; clone size: -; V gene: TRBV5-6